The T cell receptor (beta chain) described here comes from a study of regulatory T cells in long-lasting Graves disease. Study results and limitations: Lower TCR diversity was seen in persistent Graves' patients than in newly diagnosed ones. TRBV28, TRBJ1-2 and TRBJ2-5 were favored in persistent disease.

In this sample, this clonotype turned up many times. Its antigen is undetermined. Time point reported: newly diagnosed GD, antithyroid drugs for less than 3 months. Construction of the TCR library relied on RNA isolated from PBMCs. In building TCR beta libraries, iRepertoire HTBI primers were used together with Arm-PCR of CDR3 regions. TCRdb passed the multiplex PCR reads through MiXCR, listing each CDR3 protein once. The table includes more than 450,000 distinct CDR3 sequences, approximately 12% detected once. CDR1 and CDR2 from the germline V gene are SQVTM and ANQGSEA. CDR3 length equals 13 residues. Trimming removed 4 bases from V and 4 bases from J, with 11 bases in between. This sample was also put to use in a study of T cells in Graves' hyperthyroidism and ophthalmopathy. This second study says: Peripheral blood also featured most of the thyroid clonotypes expanded above 0.001.

This TCR came from a woman in her 30s with Graves disease. The chain recombines TRBV29-1 with TRBJ1-5; TRBD1 might be the D (5 bases). Sequencing was performed on peripheral blood mononuclear cells (PBMCs), taken at new diagnosis, from a patient treated with antithyroid drugs. In nucleotides, the CDR3 is TGCAGCGTTGTGACAGATGGGAATCAGCCCCAGCATTTT. This codes for CSVVTDGNQPQHF.